Included here is one TCR beta chain sequence, with context. Produced via immunoSEQ multiplex PCR; TCRdb's table is partial and in-frame only. The table lists some 280,000 clones, roughly 90% of them singletons, with approximately 13% in the top ten. This specimen comes from a study of blood T cell repertoires in COVID-19. About the study: COVID-19 samples from acute and convalescent phases originated in the United States, Italy and Spain. T cells, B-cell-depleted T cells, or PBMCs supplied cDNA or gDNA.

The source of this sequence is a woman aged 60-75 years with acute or convalescent COVID-19. The sequenced sample was peripheral blood.

This chain's CDR3 is CASSQADRGSYEQYF. CDR3 nucleotide sequence: TGCGCCAGCAGCCAAGCGGACAGGGGTTCCTACGAGCAGTACTTC. The chain combines TRBV4-3 with TRBJ2-7; 9 nucleotides line up with TRBD1. The CDR3 has 15 residues. With V trimmed by 1 base and J by 1 base, 2 bases remained unmatched. Germline V lookup: CDR1 LGHNA, CDR2 YSLEER.